This TCR beta chain was sequenced during a study of blood T cell repertoires in COVID-19. This CDR3 is 15 amino acids long. Per the germline V gene, CDR1 is MGHRA and CDR2 is YSYEKL. V shed 0 bases and J shed 3 bases, with 10 bases lying between them. Original processing methods: By means of reference gene primer amplification, nucleated cell counts were estimated. TCRdb's copy holds only in-frame clones and misses some; the assay was immunoSEQ multiplex PCR. That table supplies the V and J calls and clone size; D and trimming were determined from the DNA. The sample yields roughly 100,000 clones, about 90% seen once.

What was sequenced was peripheral blood. The origin of this receptor is a man aged 18 to 30 with acute or convalescent COVID-19. V gene TRBV4-1 combines with J gene TRBJ2-3, with D tentatively TRBD2 (6 bases). The CDR3 DNA follows: TGCGCCAGCAGCCAAGAAGGGACTTCAACAGATACGCAGTATTTT. Translating it yields CASSQEGTSTDTQYF.